This T cell receptor (beta chain) was captured by sequencing in a study of T-cell memory formation after mild COVID-19. The germline CDR1 and CDR2 sequences are MNHEY and SVGEGT. The V end was cut by 0 bases, the J end by 1 base, with 18 bases between. The CDR3 totals 18 residues. TCRdb used MiXCR to reprocess the 5' RACE reads, holding one entry per CDR3 protein. The sample consists of around 440,000 distinct CDR3 sequences, about 18% of them appearing once. The chain uses TRBV6-2 or TRBV6-3 and TRBJ1-1; D is possibly TRBD1 (6 bases). This sequence was found in an adult woman who had mild COVID-19 (a few samples of this study predate the infection). Cell type and time point are not known. Material: PBMCs or a T cell subset sorted from them (not recorded which). The CDR3 DNA reads as TGTGCCAGCAGTTACTCGGTTTTTCGGGACACCAAGAACACTGAAGCTTTCTTT. Its translation is CASSYSVFRDTKNTEAFF.